This entry lists 5 T cell receptor beta chains sequenced from one sample in a study of CD8 T cells in ankylosing spondylitis. A single record per CDR3 protein comes from TCRdb applying MiXCR to the 5' RACE reads. The sample yields 200,000 to 250,000 distinct CDR3 sequences, more than 9% seen once. Sequenced sample: blood, either unsorted or a sorted T cell fraction (not recorded which). These receptors were taken from a male donor with ankylosing spondylitis or in good health (not recorded which).

Many counts were recorded for this clonotype. The CDR3 DNA follows: TGCAGTGCTAGAGTGGGGACACAATACAATGAGCAGTTCTTC. It yields the protein CSARVGTQYNEQFF. The chain combines TRBV20-1 with TRBJ2-1; the D gene is possibly TRBD1 (6 bases). Germline V gene lookup returns CDR1 DFQATT and CDR2 SNEGSKA (reference sequence). V was clipped by 1 base and J by 4 bases, with 11 bases between them. The CDR3 is made up of 14 amino acids.

This clonotype occurred a few times. The rearrangement joins TRBV5-1 to TRBJ2-1; no firm D call. Trimming shortened V by 3 bases and J by 0 bases, and 13 bases separated the two germline ends. Germline-derived CDR1 and CDR2 are SGHRS and YFSETQ. The CDR3 contains 16 residues. CDR3 DNA: TGCGCCAGCAGCTCCGGTTTGTCGAGCTCCTACAATGAGCAGTTCTTC. This codes for CASSSGLSSSYNEQFF.

In this sample, this clonotype turned up a few times. CDR3 amino acids: CASSLGLTNEKLFF. The CDR3, as DNA: TGCGCCAGCAGCTTGGGGTTGACTAATGAAAAACTGTTTTTT. This sequence joins TRBV5-1 and TRBJ1-4; D is uncertain. Trimming removed 0 bases at V and 2 bases at J, with 5 bases between. This CDR3 contains 14 residues. Germline V gene data show CDR1 as SGHRS and CDR2 as YFSETQ.

This chain connects TRBV30 to TRBJ2-7; no firm D call. This CDR3 is 11 amino acids long. Per the germline V gene, CDR1 is GTSNPN and CDR2 is SVGIG (reference sequence). V lost 4 bases, J lost 7 bases, and 11 bases lay in between. In nucleotides, the CDR3 is TGTGCCTGGAATTGGGGTGCGGAGCAGTACTTC. Protein: CAWNWGAEQYF.

In its sample, this clonotype was seen a few times. DNA of the CDR3: TGTGCCAGCAGCTTAACAAGCCCGGACGGAGGGGAGACCCAGTACTTC. The encoded protein is CASSLTSPDGGETQYF. The V and J genes are TRBV7-3 and TRBJ2-5, with a weak D call TRBD2 (6 bases). CDR1 and CDR2 (germline): SGHTA, FQGTGA. CDR3 length equals 16 residues. V lost 0 bases to trimming and J lost 5 bases, with 16 bases between them.